This entry concerns a single T cell receptor beta chain. The data derive from a study of blood T cell repertoires in COVID-19. Those enrolled, adults aged roughly 18 to 90 years, came from around 25 US areas. Authors' processing steps: Amplifying reference gene primers gave estimates of nucleated cell counts. Clones were read by immunoSEQ multiplex PCR, and TCRdb kept only the in-frame ones, dropping some. From that table come the V and J calls and clone size; the DNA was used to work out D and trimming. The data contain about 230,000 clones, roughly 90% of them seen just once; the ten biggest clones take up around 4%. The CDR3 length is 14 residues. The germline V gene encodes CDR1 SGHNT and CDR2 YYREEE (reference sequence). The V and J ends lost 9 bases and 4 bases, in that order; junction bases with no gene match: 12.

This TCR derives from a woman aged 25 to 45 with acute COVID-19. The J gene is TRBJ1-2, the V gene TRBV5-4, with 7 bases aligning to TRBD1. The sample taken for sequencing was PBMCs or T cells enriched from blood (not recorded which). The CDR3 loop reads CATSTGRSSYGYTF. For the CDR3, the DNA is TGTGCCACTTCGACAGGGAGGAGTAGCTATGGCTACACCTTC.